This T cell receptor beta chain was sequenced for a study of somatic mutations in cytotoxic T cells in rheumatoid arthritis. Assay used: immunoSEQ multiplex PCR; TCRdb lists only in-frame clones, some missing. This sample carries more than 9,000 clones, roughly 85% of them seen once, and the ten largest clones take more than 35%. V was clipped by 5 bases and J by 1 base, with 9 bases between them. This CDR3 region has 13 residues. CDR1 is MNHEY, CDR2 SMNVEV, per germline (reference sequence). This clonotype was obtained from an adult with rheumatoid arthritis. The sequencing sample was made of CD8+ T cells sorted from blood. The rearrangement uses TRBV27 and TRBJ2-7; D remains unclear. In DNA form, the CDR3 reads TGTGCCAGCAGTATGGTGGGGTCCTACGAGCAGTACTTC. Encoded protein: CASSMVGSYEQYF.